The T cell receptor beta chain described here comes from a study of cytomegalovirus exposure and HLA in healthy donors. Notes on this clone: Antigen: not known.

Findings and caveats of the study: Researchers had no immune exposure information except CMV serostatus available.

Per germline, CDR1 MDHEN and CDR2 SYDVKM. The CDR3 sequence is 15 residues long. Deletions cut 8 bases from V and 6 bases from J, with 20 bases between. Primers included in the PCR were 60 Vbeta and 13 Jbeta primers. The assay was immunoSEQ multiplex PCR, and TCRdb's table has in-frame clones only and misses some. The data contain 150,000 to 180,000 clones, 75% to 85% of them seen just once; the ten biggest clones take up about 5.6%. The clonotype was recovered from a woman between 35 and 50 years old in good health and CMV-seropositive. The sequencing input was PBMCs. The chain links TRBV28 to TRBJ1-5, with a tentative D call TRBD1 (5 bases). DNA for the CDR3: TGTGCCAGCGGAGGGAGCCGGGGCCTCGGTCAGCCCCAGCATTTT. Amino acid sequence: CASGGSRGLGQPQHF. Filled out from reference TRBV28 and TRBJ1-5, the complete variable domain reads DVKVTQSSRYLVKRTGEKVFLECVQDMDHENMFWYRQDPGLGLRLIYFSYDVKMKEKGDIPEGYSVSREKKERFSLILESASTNQTSMYLCASGGSRGLGQPQHFGDGTRLSIL.